The 10 T cell receptor beta chains presented below share a single source sample, sequenced in a study of shared clonotypes between healthy human individuals. The table came from immunoSEQ multiplex PCR; TCRdb's copy has only in-frame clones and leaves some out. The data show millions of clones, about 92% seen once. Material for sequencing was naive CD4+ T cells from PBMCs. Regarding subset: CD45RA+ positively selected. The receptors derive from a man between 18 and 35 years old in good health. Some clones in this sample may be carry-over from other donors' samples.

The chain combines TRBV7-9 with TRBJ2-3; D could derive from TRBD1 or TRBD2 (5 bases each). The V and J ends lost 5 bases and 5 bases respectively, with 11 bases between them. The CDR3 totals 13 residues. Germline CDR1 and CDR2: SEHNR and FQNEAQ (reference sequence). CDR3 residues: CASSLGVIDTQYF. The CDR3 bases are TGTGCCAGCAGCCTGGGGGTTATAGATACGCAGTATTTT.

The chain recombines TRBV5-1 with TRBJ2-3, with 9 bases fitting TRBD1. Germline V gene lookup returns CDR1 SGHRS and CDR2 YFSETQ. V gave up 4 bases and J gave up 1 base; unmatched junction bases: 7. The CDR3 is 16 residues long. The CDR3 DNA reads as TGCGCCAGCAGCCCTGGGAGGACAGGGGGCACAGATACGCAGTATTTT. This sequence encodes CASSPGRTGGTDTQYF.

As DNA, the CDR3 is TGTGCCGTCTCTGACGGACGCTTAAATGAGCAGTTCTTC. The encoded protein is CAVSDGRLNEQFF. This chain links TRBV6-6 with TRBJ2-1, with D uncertain. The V and J ends lost 11 bases and 7 bases respectively, with 18 bases between them. The germline gives CDR1 MNHNY, CDR2 SVGAGI (reference sequence). This CDR3 comprises 13 residues.

This chain uses TRBV5-1 with TRBJ2-5; D may be TRBD2 (6 bases). The V end was cut by 0 bases, the J end by 1 base, with 13 bases between. The CDR3 is 16 residues long. Germline CDR1 reads SGHRS; CDR2 reads YFSETQ. CDR3 DNA sequence: TGCGCCAGCAGCTTGGGACAGTCGGGAGCCCAAGAGACCCAGTACTTC. Translated, it gives CASSLGQSGAQETQYF.

With regard to this clone: This specimen includes other DNA sequences encoding the same CDR3. The chain couples TRBV18 to TRBJ1-5, with 7 bases identical to TRBD1. CDR1 is KGHSH, CDR2 LQKENI, per germline. Trimming at V came to 6 bases and at J to 3 bases, leaving 5 bases not matched to a gene. The CDR3 has 14 residues. In DNA form, the CDR3 reads TGTGCCAGCTCGCTCGGACAGGCCAATCAGCCCCAGCATTTT. Its translation is CASSLGQANQPQHF.

V gene TRBV5-1 combines with J gene TRBJ2-1; 7 nucleotides align to TRBD2. In germline, CDR1 is SGHRS, CDR2 YFSETQ. This CDR3 region has 14 residues. V was clipped by 4 bases and J by 7 bases; unmatched bases: 8. This CDR3 is CASSPSSGLNEQFF. The DNA for the CDR3 is TGCGCCAGCAGCCCCTCTAGCGGCCTAAATGAGCAGTTCTTC.

This chain links TRBV11-3 with TRBJ2-1, with D tentatively TRBD2 (6 bases). The V gene's germline CDR1 is SGHNT and CDR2 YENEEA. V lost 2 bases and J lost 4, with 15 bases in between. The CDR3 is 16 amino acids. The DNA for the CDR3 is TGTGCCAGCAGCTTAAAGGTCGGGAGACTATACAATGAGCAGTTCTTC. It codes for CASSLKVGRLYNEQFF.

The chain has TRBV28 and TRBJ2-7; TRBD1 agrees at 10 bases. From germline, CDR1 is MDHEN and CDR2 SYDVKM. There are 16 residues in the CDR3. V gave up 9 bases and J gave up 3 bases; unmatched junction bases: 14. The CDR3 nucleotides read TGTGCCAGGAAGAGACTACCCGGGACAGGGGACTACGAGCAGTACTTC. This gives the protein CARKRLPGTGDYEQYF.

To note about this clone: Other DNA sequences from this sample encode an identical CDR3 as well. The chain uses TRBV7-3 and TRBJ2-1; 10 bases are shared with TRBD2. Looked up from germline, CDR1 is SGHTA and CDR2 is FQGTGA. V gave up 5 bases and J gave up 8 bases; unmatched junction bases: 6. The CDR3 consists of 14 residues. The DNA of the CDR3 is TGTGCCAGCAGCCTGGGACTAGCGATGGATGAGCAGTTCTTC. Translating gives CASSLGLAMDEQFF.

The chain carries TRBV19 and TRBJ2-1, with a weak D call TRBD2 (6 bases). The length of the CDR3 is 14 residues. CDR1 and CDR2 (germline): LNHDA, SQIVND (reference sequence). Trimming stripped 3 bases from V and 7 bases from J, with 13 bases between. This CDR3 is CASSIGGYMNEQFF. The CDR3 DNA follows: TGTGCCAGTAGTATTGGGGGGTACATGAATGAGCAGTTCTTC.